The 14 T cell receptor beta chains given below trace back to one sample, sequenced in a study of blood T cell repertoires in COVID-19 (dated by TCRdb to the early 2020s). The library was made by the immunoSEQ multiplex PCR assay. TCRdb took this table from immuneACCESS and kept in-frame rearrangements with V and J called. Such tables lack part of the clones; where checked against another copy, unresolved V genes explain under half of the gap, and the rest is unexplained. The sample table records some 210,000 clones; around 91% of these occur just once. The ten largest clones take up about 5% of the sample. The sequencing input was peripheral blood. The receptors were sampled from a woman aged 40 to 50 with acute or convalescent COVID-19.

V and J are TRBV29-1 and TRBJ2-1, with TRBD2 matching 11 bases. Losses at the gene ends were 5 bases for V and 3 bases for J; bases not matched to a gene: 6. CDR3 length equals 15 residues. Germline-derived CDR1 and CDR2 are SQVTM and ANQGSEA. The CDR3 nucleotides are TGCAGCGTTTACGCTACTAGCGGGAGCTACAATGAGCAGTTCTTC. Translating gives CSVYATSGSYNEQFF.

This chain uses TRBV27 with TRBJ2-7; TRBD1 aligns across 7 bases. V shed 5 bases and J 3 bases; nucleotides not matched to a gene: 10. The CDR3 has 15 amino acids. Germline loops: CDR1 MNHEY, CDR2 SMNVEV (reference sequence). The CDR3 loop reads CASSPTGQDLYEQYV. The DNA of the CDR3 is TGTGCCAGCAGTCCCACCGGACAGGACCTCTACGAGCAGTACGTC.

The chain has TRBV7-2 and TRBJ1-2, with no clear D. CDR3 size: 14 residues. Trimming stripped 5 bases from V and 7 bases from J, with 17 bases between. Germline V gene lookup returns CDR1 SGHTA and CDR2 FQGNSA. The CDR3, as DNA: TGTGCCAGCAGCCCCCTCCAATTCCGGGGTGGCTACACCTTC. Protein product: CASSPLQFRGGYTF.

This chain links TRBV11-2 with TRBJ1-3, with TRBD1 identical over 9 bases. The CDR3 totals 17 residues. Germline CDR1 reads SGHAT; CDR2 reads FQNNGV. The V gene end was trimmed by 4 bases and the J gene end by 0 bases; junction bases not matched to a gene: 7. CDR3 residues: CASSSNRGLGSGNTIYF. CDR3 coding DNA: TGTGCCAGCAGCTCTAACAGGGGGCTCGGCTCTGGAAACACCATATATTTT.

This CDR3 is CASSLAGTGANVLTF. CDR3 DNA: TGTGCCAGCAGCTTAGCCGGGACTGGGGCCAACGTCCTGACTTTC. The chain is built from TRBV13 and TRBJ2-6; D is possibly TRBD2 (5 bases). CDR1 and CDR2 (germline): PRHDT, FYEKMQ (reference sequence). V dropped 1 base and J dropped 2 bases, with 6 bases sitting between them. The CDR3 loop spans 15 amino acids.

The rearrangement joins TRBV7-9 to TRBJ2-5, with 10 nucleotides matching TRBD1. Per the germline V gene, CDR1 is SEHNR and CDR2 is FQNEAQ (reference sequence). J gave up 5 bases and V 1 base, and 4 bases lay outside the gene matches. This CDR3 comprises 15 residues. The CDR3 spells CASSLVTGGAETQYF. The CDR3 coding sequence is TGTGCCAGCAGCTTAGTGACAGGGGGCGCGGAGACCCAGTACTTC.

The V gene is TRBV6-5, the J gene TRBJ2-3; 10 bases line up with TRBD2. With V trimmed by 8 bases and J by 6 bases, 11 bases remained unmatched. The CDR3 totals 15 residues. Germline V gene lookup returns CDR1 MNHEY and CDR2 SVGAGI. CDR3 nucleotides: TGTGCCAGCGTCGCTACTAGCGGGGCCCACGATACGCAGTATTTT. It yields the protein CASVATSGAHDTQYF.

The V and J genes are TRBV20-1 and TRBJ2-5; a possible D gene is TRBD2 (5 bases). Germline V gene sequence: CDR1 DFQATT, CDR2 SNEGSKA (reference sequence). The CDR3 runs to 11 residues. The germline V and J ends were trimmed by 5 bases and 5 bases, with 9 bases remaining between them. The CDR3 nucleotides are TGCAGTGCTCCCAGGAGGGAGACCCAGTACTTC. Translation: CSAPRRETQYF.

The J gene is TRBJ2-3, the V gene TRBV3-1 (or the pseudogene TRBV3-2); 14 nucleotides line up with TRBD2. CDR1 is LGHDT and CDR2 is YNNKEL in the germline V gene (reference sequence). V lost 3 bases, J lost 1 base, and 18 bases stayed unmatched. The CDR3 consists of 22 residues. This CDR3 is CASSHPPTSGGVPFTGTDTQYF. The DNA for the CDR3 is TGTGCCAGCAGCCACCCCCCGACTAGCGGGGGGGTACCCTTCACTGGCACAGATACGCAGTATTTT.

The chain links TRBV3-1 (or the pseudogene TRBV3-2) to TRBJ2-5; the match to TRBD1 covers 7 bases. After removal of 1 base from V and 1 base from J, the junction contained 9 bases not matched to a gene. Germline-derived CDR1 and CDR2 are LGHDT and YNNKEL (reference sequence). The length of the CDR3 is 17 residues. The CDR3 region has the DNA TGTGCCAGCAGCCAAGGGGGTAGGGGGCGAATCCAAGAGACCCAGTACTTC. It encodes CASSQGGRGRIQETQYF.

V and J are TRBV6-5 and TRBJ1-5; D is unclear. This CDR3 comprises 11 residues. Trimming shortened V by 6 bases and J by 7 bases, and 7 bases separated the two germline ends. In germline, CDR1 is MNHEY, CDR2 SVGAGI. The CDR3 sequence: CASSEGQPQHF. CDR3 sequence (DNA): TGTGCCAGCAGCGAGGGCCAGCCCCAGCATTTT.

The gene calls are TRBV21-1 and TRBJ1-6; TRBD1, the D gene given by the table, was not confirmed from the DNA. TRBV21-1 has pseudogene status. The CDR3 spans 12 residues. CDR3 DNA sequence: TGTGCCAGCACCACAGGGGTGAGACCCCTCCACTTT. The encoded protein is CASTTGVRPLHF.

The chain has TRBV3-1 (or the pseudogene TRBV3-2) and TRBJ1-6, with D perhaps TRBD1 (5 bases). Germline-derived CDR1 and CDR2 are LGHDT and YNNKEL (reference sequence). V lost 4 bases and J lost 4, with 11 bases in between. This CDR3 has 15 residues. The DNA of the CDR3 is TGTGCCAGCAGCCCCCGACAGCCGTATAATTCACCCCTCCACTTT. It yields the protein CASSPRQPYNSPLHF.

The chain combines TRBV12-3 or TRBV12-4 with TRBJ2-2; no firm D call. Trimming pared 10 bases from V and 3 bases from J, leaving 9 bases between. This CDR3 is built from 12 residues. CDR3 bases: TGTGCCATTTCCCTCTACACCGGGGAGCTGTTTTTT. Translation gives CAISLYTGELFF.